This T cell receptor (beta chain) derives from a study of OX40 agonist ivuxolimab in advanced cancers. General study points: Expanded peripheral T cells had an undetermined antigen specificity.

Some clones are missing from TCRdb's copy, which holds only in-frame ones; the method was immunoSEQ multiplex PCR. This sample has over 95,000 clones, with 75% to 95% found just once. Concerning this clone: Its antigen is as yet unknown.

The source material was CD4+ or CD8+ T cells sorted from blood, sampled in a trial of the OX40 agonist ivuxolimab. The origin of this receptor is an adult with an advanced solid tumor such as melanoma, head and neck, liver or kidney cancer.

CDR3 sequence: CASSLRTSGVTDTQYF. DNA of the CDR3: TGCGCCAGCAGCTTGAGGACTAGCGGGGTCACAGATACGCAGTATTTT. The gene calls are TRBV5-1 and TRBJ2-3; 12 nucleotides match TRBD2. The germline V gene has CDR1 SGHRS and CDR2 YFSETQ. V lost 1 base to trimming and J lost 2 bases; unmatched junction nucleotides: 2. This CDR3 spans 16 amino acids.